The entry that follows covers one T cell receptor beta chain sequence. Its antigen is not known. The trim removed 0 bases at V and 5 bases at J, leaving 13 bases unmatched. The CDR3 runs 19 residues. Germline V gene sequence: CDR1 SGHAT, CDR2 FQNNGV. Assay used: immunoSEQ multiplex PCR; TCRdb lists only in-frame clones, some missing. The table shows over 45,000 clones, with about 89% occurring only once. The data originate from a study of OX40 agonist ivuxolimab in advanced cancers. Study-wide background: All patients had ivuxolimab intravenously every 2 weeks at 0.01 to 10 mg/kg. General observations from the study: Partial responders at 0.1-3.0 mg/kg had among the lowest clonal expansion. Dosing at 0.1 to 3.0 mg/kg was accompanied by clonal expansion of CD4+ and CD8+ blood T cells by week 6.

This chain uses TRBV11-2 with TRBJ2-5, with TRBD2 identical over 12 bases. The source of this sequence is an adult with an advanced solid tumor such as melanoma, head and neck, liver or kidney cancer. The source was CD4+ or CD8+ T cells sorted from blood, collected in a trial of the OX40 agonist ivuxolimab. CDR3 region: CASSLDRASGGEEFETQYF. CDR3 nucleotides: TGTGCCAGCAGCTTAGATAGGGCTAGCGGGGGGGAGGAGTTTGAGACCCAGTACTTC. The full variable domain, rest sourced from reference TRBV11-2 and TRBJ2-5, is EAGVAQSPRYKIIEKRQSVAFWCNPISGHATLYWYQQILGQGPKLLIQFQNNGVVDDSQLPKDRFSAERLKGVDSTLKIQPAKLEDSAVYLCASSLDRASGGEEFETQYFGPGTRLLVL.